These 11 T cell receptor beta chains originate from one sample sequenced in a study of tissue T cells after allogeneic stem cell transplantation. The repertoire was sequenced with immunoSEQ multiplex PCR; TCRdb's copy has only in-frame clones and lacks some. The table shows approximately 3,000 clones, with roughly 45% occurring only once. Time point given: mouse harvest day 14 after allogeneic transplant. Tail vein injection delivered 10^7 T-cell-depleted bone marrow cells and 10^6 splenic CD5+ T cells. The sequenced sample was gut tissue. The source of these receptors is a female BALB/c mouse given C57BL/6 T cells with graft-versus-host disease after an allogeneic hematopoietic cell transplant.

This clone was seen a few times. Genes and germline come from the mouse. The CDR3 reads CASSLTGGPGNTLYF. CDR3 DNA (partial): TGTGCCAGCAGTCTGACAGGGGGTCCTGGAAATACGCTCTAT. The genes are TRBV26 and TRBJ1-3; TRBD1 matches 8 bases. The read terminates 1 residue ahead of where the CDR3 ends, so the germline J gene completes it. This CDR3 has 15 amino acids. J lost 2 bases, V lost 2 bases, and 2 bases had no gene match. Germline CDR1 KGHPV, CDR2 FQNQEV (reference sequence).

Comment on this clone: All gene names here are mouse names. The CDR3 here is CASSLDRGREQYF. Incomplete CDR3 DNA: TGTGCCAGCAGCTTGGACAGGGGGCGGGAACAGTAC. V is TRBV3 and J is TRBJ2-7; 11 bases line up with TRBD1. Read sequence stops 1 residue before the CDR3 end, and the germline J gene provides the missing end. The CDR3 runs to 13 residues. V shed 3 bases, J shed 7 bases, and the junction held 2 bases outside the gene matches. Germline lookup yields CDR1 SNHLY and CDR2 FYNGKV (reference sequence).

About this clone itself: The germline and genes are mouse ones. From the germline J gene comes the end of the CDR3, since the read stops 1 residue before it. The chain employs TRBV14 and TRBJ2-2, with D perhaps matching TRBD1 (5 bases). The V and J ends lost 2 bases and 5 bases respectively, with 10 bases between them. This CDR3 is 14 amino acids long. The germline V gene encodes CDR1 SGHDT and CDR2 FRDEAV. The part of the CDR3 DNA that was read is TGTGCCAGCAGTTTTCCCCGACAGACCGGGCAGCTCTAC. Protein product: CASSFPRQTGQLY. The CDR3 in its entirety is CASSFPRQTGQLYF.

On this clone: Gene names follow the mouse nomenclature. The read gets to within 1 residue of the CDR3 end, and the germline J gene fills in the rest. This rearrangement joins TRBV26 to TRBJ1-5; unclear D gene. CDR1 and CDR2 (germline): KGHPV, FQNQEV (reference sequence). Trimming cost V 3 bases and J 1 base, with 4 bases left between them. The CDR3 sequence is 13 residues long. CDR3 bases read: TGTGCCAGCAGTCTTCAGAACAACCAGGCTCCGCTT. This codes for CASSLQNNQAPL. The complete CDR3 protein is CASSLQNNQAPLF.

For this clone: Gene names and germline refer to mouse. The DNA read from the CDR3 is TGCTCCAGCAGTCGACAGGGACACACAGAAGTCTTC. This codes for CSSSRQGHTEVF. The whole CDR3 protein is CSSSRQGHTEVFF. V is TRBV23 and J is TRBJ1-1; the table's D call, TRBD1, has no DNA check behind it. The observed sequence ends 1 residue before the CDR3 terminus, with the missing tail filled in from the germline J gene. This CDR3 spans 13 amino acids. From germline, CDR1 is KGHTA and CDR2 FQNQQP.

By sample share, this clone is large (0.1 to 1%). Mouse germline and gene names are used. The CDR3 extends 1 residue past the end of the read, so its final part is completed from the germline J gene. The chain is built from TRBV12-1 and TRBJ2-4; 10 bases match TRBD2. Germline CDR1 and CDR2: SGHSN and HYEKVE. Trimming at V came to 0 bases and at J to 2 bases, leaving 4 bases not matched to a gene. The CDR3 is made up of 16 amino acids. CDR3 loop: CASSLSSGGAQNTLYF. Partial CDR3 DNA: TGTGCCAGCTCTCTCTCCTCTGGGGGGGCTCAAAACACCTTGTAC.

The count of this clone is one. Genes here carry mouse names. The read ends 1 residue before the CDR3 terminus; that terminus is restored from the germline J gene. The chain joins TRBV26 to TRBJ2-5; D is possibly TRBD1 (5 bases). This CDR3 region has 13 residues. V was trimmed by 2 bases and J by 4 bases, leaving 7 bases between them. The germline gives CDR1 KGHPV, CDR2 FQNQEV (reference sequence). The DNA read from the CDR3 is TGTGCCAGCAGTCTGGGACAAGAAGACACCCAGTAC. The encoded protein is CASSLGQEDTQY. The whole CDR3 sequence reads CASSLGQEDTQYF.

This clone was counted between two and nine times. The genes and germline here are from mouse. The CDR3 end lies 1 residue beyond the end of the read and is filled in from the germline J gene. The chain joins TRBV26 to TRBJ1-5, with unresolved D. The CDR3 loop spans 12 amino acids. Germline loops: CDR1 KGHPV, CDR2 FQNQEV (reference sequence). Trimming removed 2 bases from V and 7 bases from J, with 6 bases in between. CDR3 loop: CASSLINQAPLF. The CDR3 bases that were read are TGTGCCAGCAGTCTGATCAATCAGGCTCCGCTT.

Note on this clone: Mouse names are used for the genes. Incomplete CDR3 DNA: TGTGCCAGCAGCAACGCAGTTTCTGGAAATACGCTCTAT. Translating it yields CASSNAVSGNTLY. In full, the CDR3 reads CASSNAVSGNTLYF. This chain uses TRBV3 with TRBJ1-3; D gene uncertain. The missing CDR3 end, 1 residue past where the read stops, is filled in from the germline J gene. Trimming took 5 bases from V and 0 from J, leaving 8 bases between them. Germline values: CDR1 SNHLY, CDR2 FYNGKV (reference sequence). The CDR3 is made up of 14 amino acids.

This clone showed up just a few times. Gene names and germline match the mouse. Sequencing ends 1 residue short of the CDR3 end; the germline J gene provides the rest. The V call is TRBV12-2, the J call TRBJ1-4, with a tentative D call TRBD1 (5 bases). The germline V gene encodes CDR1 SGHLS and CDR2 HYDKME. There are 14 residues in the CDR3. The V end was cut by 0 bases, the J end by 3 bases, with 7 bases between. The chain's CDR3 is CASSLRGPNERLFF. Incomplete CDR3 DNA: TGTGCCAGCTCTCTCAGGGGTCCCAACGAAAGATTATTT.

There are a few counts of this clone. Each gene name is a mouse one. The read halts 1 residue ahead of the CDR3 end, with the missing end drawn from the germline J gene. The chain combines TRBV16 with TRBJ2-7; D might be TRBD2 (7 bases). V lost 0 bases, J lost 3 bases, and 12 bases lay in between. This CDR3 has 15 residues. Germline V gene data show CDR1 as SGHSA and CDR2 as FRNQAP. CDR3 DNA (partial): TGTGCAAGCAGCTTAGATAAAGGGGGGCTCTATGAACAGTAC. It encodes CASSLDKGGLYEQY. The full-length CDR3 reads as CASSLDKGGLYEQYF.